The sequence of this T cell receptor beta chain was determined in a study of blood T cell repertoires in COVID-19. Per the original data handling: Reference gene primer amplification yielded estimated nucleated cell counts. Clones were read by immunoSEQ multiplex PCR, and TCRdb kept only the in-frame ones, dropping some. The DNA gave D and trimming, while V, J and clone size come from that table. This sample has approximately 300,000 clones, with roughly 89% found just once. There are 15 residues in the CDR3. V was trimmed by 2 bases and J by 5 bases, leaving 16 bases between them. In germline, CDR1 is SGHRS, CDR2 YFSETQ. Cohort assignment relied on participant-reported clinical history. Recovered status applied to Cohort 3 donors who had two consecutive negative PCRs. It also applied to those with clearance or with symptom resolution.

The rearrangement joins TRBV5-1 to TRBJ1-1; no firm D call. Sequenced: PBMCs or T cells enriched from blood (not recorded which). The receptor comes from a woman under 40 who had recovered from COVID-19. CDR3 DNA sequence: TGCGCCAGCAGCTTAAGCTGGCCGCGGGGTACTGAAGCTTTCTTT. Its protein is CASSLSWPRGTEAFF.